Below are 27 T cell receptor beta chains sequenced from a single sample in a study of blood T cell repertoires in COVID-19. Generated by immunoSEQ multiplex PCR, the TCRdb table keeps only in-frame clones and is missing some. This sample has 200,000 to 300,000 clones, with 75% to 95% found just once. The sequenced sample consisted of peripheral blood. The origin of the receptors is a person aged 18-30 years with COVID-19, enrolled during active disease.

The chain combines TRBV27 with TRBJ1-5; TRBD1 aligns across 7 bases. Germline trimming cut 5 bases from V and 1 base from J; bases unmatched to any gene: 8. The CDR3 consists of 16 residues. CDR1 and CDR2 from the germline V gene are MNHEY and SMNVEV (reference sequence). The CDR3 DNA reads as TGTGCCAGCAGTCCTCAGGGGGTTAGGAGCAATCAGCCCCAGCATTTT. Translated: CASSPQGVRSNQPQHF.

V is TRBV25-1 and J is TRBJ1-2; D call uncertain. Germline V gene lookup returns CDR1 MGHDK and CDR2 SYGVNS. V was shortened by 2 bases and J by 2 bases, with 6 bases between the two germline ends. This CDR3 contains 13 residues. This CDR3 is CASSEPVNYGYTF. As DNA, the CDR3 is TGTGCCAGCAGTGAACCCGTCAACTATGGCTACACCTTC.

The chain couples TRBV19 to TRBJ2-5; 11 bases match TRBD2. V trimming: 6 bases; J trimming: 5 bases; junction bases outside the gene matches: 8. CDR1 is LNHDA, CDR2 SQIVND, per germline (reference sequence). This CDR3 comprises 15 residues. The CDR3 loop reads CASSQLAGDFETQYF. The CDR3 nucleotides read TGTGCCAGTAGCCAACTAGCGGGAGATTTCGAGACCCAGTACTTC.

The chain combines TRBV28 with TRBJ2-2; 7 positions match TRBD1. Germline trimming cut 5 bases from V and 3 bases from J; bases unmatched to any gene: 9. CDR3 length equals 16 residues. The V gene's germline CDR1 is MDHEN and CDR2 SYDVKM. CDR3 nucleotides: TGTGCCAGCAGTGTCCGACAGGGAAGGCACACCGGGGAGCTGTTTTTT. Translating it yields CASSVRQGRHTGELFF.

The CDR3 DNA sequence: TGTGCCAGCAGTACCCGAACCGGGACTAGCATGACCGGGGAGCTGTTTTTT. Translating gives CASSTRTGTSMTGELFF. V is TRBV27 and J is TRBJ2-2; 9 positions match TRBD2. V shed 5 bases, J shed 5 bases, and the junction held 12 bases outside the gene matches. The CDR3 contains 17 residues. Germline V gives CDR1 MNHEY, CDR2 SMNVEV (reference sequence).

V usage is TRBV14 and J usage is TRBJ1-3; D remains ambiguous. The CDR3 is 16 residues long. Germline loops: CDR1 SGHDN, CDR2 FVKESK. Trimming left V 3 bases short and J 4 bases short, with 16 bases between. CDR3 loop: CASSQADWAAGNTIYF. The DNA of the CDR3 is TGTGCCAGCAGCCAGGCCGATTGGGCAGCCGGAAACACCATATATTTT.

The rearrangement joins TRBV25-1 to TRBJ2-5; tentative D call: TRBD2 (6 bases). Between the trimmed V and J ends, which lost 4 bases and 7 bases, there was a span of 22 bases. Germline CDR1 is MGHDK and CDR2 is SYGVNS. The CDR3 runs 16 residues. The CDR3 bases are TGTGCCAGCAGTGCGGGCGCGGGACCCCAAGGTGTGACCCAGTACTTC. Translated: CASSAGAGPQGVTQYF.

The chain uses TRBV6-5 and TRBJ1-5; no definite D call. Trimming took off 6 bases at V and 1 base at J, with 13 bases between the two ends. The CDR3 sequence is 15 residues long. The germline V gene has CDR1 MNHEY and CDR2 SVGAGI. CDR3 nucleotides: TGTGCCAGCAGCCGACACGGTGTAAGCAATCAGCCCCAGCATTTT. Its translation is CASSRHGVSNQPQHF.

V is TRBV6-5 and J is TRBJ1-1; D ambiguous. Germline V gene sequence: CDR1 MNHEY, CDR2 SVGAGI. The CDR3 loop spans 13 amino acids. The germline V and J ends were trimmed by 1 base and 1 base, with 4 bases remaining between them. The CDR3 protein is CASSYYWNTEAFF. CDR3 nucleotide sequence: TGTGCCAGCAGTTACTACTGGAACACTGAAGCTTTCTTT.

This chain joins TRBV19 and TRBJ2-3, with 8 positions matching TRBD2. From germline, CDR1 is LNHDA and CDR2 SQIVND (reference sequence). The V gene end was trimmed by 3 bases and the J gene end by 1 base; junction bases not matched to a gene: 0. The CDR3 loop spans 14 amino acids. In DNA, the CDR3 is TGTGCCAGTAGTATTAGCGGGGGCACAGATACGCAGTATTTT. This sequence encodes CASSISGGTDTQYF. The full variable domain, rest sourced from reference TRBV19 and TRBJ2-3, is DGGITQSPKYLFRKEGQNVTLSCEQNLNHDAMYWYRQDPGQGLRLIYYSQIVNDFQKGDIAEGYSVSREKKESFPLTVTSAQKNPTAFYLCASSISGGTDTQYFGPGTRLTVL.

V and J are TRBV2 and TRBJ2-7; tentatively, D is TRBD1 (5 bases). V lost 6 bases and J lost 0, with 9 bases in between. The CDR3 has 13 amino acids. Germline values: CDR1 SNHLY, CDR2 FYNNEI. The CDR3 nucleotides are TGTGCCAGCAGGTACAGGAGCTCCTACGAGCAGTACTTC. This encodes CASRYRSSYEQYF.

The chain joins TRBV27 to TRBJ2-7, with a weak D call TRBD2 (6 bases). CDR3 length: 15 amino acids. Germline-derived CDR1 and CDR2 are MNHEY and SMNVEV (reference sequence). V shed 6 bases and J shed 2 bases, with 17 bases lying between them. In DNA, the CDR3 is TGTGCCAGCAGGAACCGGGACTTGGGACCCTACGAGCAGTACTTC. Translating it yields CASRNRDLGPYEQYF.

This rearrangement joins TRBV13 to TRBJ2-1, with 9 bases that match TRBD1. CDR1 and CDR2 (germline): PRHDT, FYEKMQ (reference sequence). Trimming removed 1 base from V and 5 bases from J; junction bases left unmatched: 6. The CDR3 length is 16 residues. DNA of the CDR3: TGTGCCAGCAGCTTAGCCACAGGGGGCGCGAACAATGAGCAGTTCTTC. Translation: CASSLATGGANNEQFF.

V gene TRBV19 combines with J gene TRBJ2-5; weak D call: TRBD2 (6 bases). Germline-derived CDR1 and CDR2 are LNHDA and SQIVND (reference sequence). This CDR3 contains 16 residues. V was shortened by 3 bases and J by 0 bases, with 14 bases between the two germline ends. The CDR3 loop reads CASSIGVAVHQETQYF. CDR3 DNA sequence: TGTGCCAGTAGTATCGGGGTAGCGGTCCACCAAGAGACCCAGTACTTC.

The chain joins TRBV12-3 or TRBV12-4 to TRBJ2-7; tentatively, D is TRBD2 (6 bases). The CDR3 length is 11 residues. V dropped 6 bases and J dropped 7 bases, with 10 bases sitting between them. DNA of the CDR3: TGTGCCAGCAGGTCCCGGGGGGAGCAGTACTTC. It encodes CASRSRGEQYF.

The J gene is TRBJ1-2, the V gene TRBV2, with 10 bases identical to TRBD1. The length of the CDR3 is 13 residues. Trimming took 6 bases from V and 6 from J; bases not matched to a gene: 4. CDR1 and CDR2 (germline): SNHLY, FYNNEI. CDR3 DNA sequence: TGTGCCAGCAGAACGGGACAGGGGAATGGCTACACCTTC. Translating it yields CASRTGQGNGYTF.

This clone is a singleton in its sample. V usage is TRBV19 and J usage is TRBJ1-5; 7 nucleotides agree with TRBD1. Germline CDR1 is LNHDA and CDR2 is SQIVND (reference sequence). V lost 4 bases to trimming and J lost 1 base; unmatched junction nucleotides: 4. The CDR3 loop spans 15 amino acids. CDR3 DNA: TGTGCCAGTAGTACCGGGACAGTCAGCAATCAGCCCCAGCATTTT. Translated, it gives CASSTGTVSNQPQHF. Based on the CDR3 plus reference TRBV19 and TRBJ1-5, the full variable domain is DGGITQSPKYLFRKEGQNVTLSCEQNLNHDAMYWYRQDPGQGLRLIYYSQIVNDFQKGDIAEGYSVSREKKESFPLTVTSAQKNPTAFYLCASSTGTVSNQPQHFGDGTRLSIL.

The J gene is TRBJ2-1, the V gene TRBV5-1, with 11 bases identical to TRBD2. CDR3 length: 17 amino acids. Germline-derived CDR1 and CDR2 are SGHRS and YFSETQ. Trimming at V came to 4 bases and at J to 2 bases, leaving 8 bases not matched to a gene. In DNA form, the CDR3 reads TGCGCCAGCAGCCCACGACTAGCGGGAATAACCTACAATGAGCAGTTCTTC. Encoded protein: CASSPRLAGITYNEQFF. Using reference TRBV5-1 and TRBJ2-1 for the parts outside the CDR3, the full variable domain is KAGVTQTPRYLIKTRGQQVTLSCSPISGHRSVSWYQQTPGQGLQFLFEYFSETQRNKGNFPGRFSGRQFSNSRSEMNVSTLELGDSALYLCASSPRLAGITYNEQFFGPGTRLTVL.

The gene calls are TRBV5-1 and TRBJ2-5, with 8 bases that match TRBD2. The germline V gene encodes CDR1 SGHRS and CDR2 YFSETQ. The junction had 8 bases not matched to a gene; V was cut back by 2 bases and J by 2 bases. CDR3 length equals 16 residues. The CDR3 loop reads CASSLGDLAGQETQYF. CDR3 DNA sequence: TGCGCCAGCAGCTTAGGGGATTTAGCGGGACAAGAGACCCAGTACTTC.

This chain connects TRBV2 to TRBJ2-3; 7 nucleotides match TRBD2. The CDR3 spans 17 residues. Germline lookup yields CDR1 SNHLY and CDR2 FYNNEI. With V trimmed by 5 bases and J by 1 base, 12 bases remained unmatched. The CDR3 nucleotides are TGTGCCAGCAGTCAACCCCTCCTGGCGGGGGGCACAGATACGCAGTATTTT. As protein: CASSQPLLAGGTDTQYF.

This clone was detected only a few times. The CDR3 is CASSQGGGTGGVGEKLFF. The CDR3 DNA reads as TGTGCCAGCAGCCAAGGCGGTGGGACAGGGGGCGTAGGGGAAAAACTGTTTTTT. The V gene is TRBV4-2, the J gene TRBJ1-4; 12 bases match TRBD1. The CDR3 has 18 amino acids. The ends lost 1 base at V and 8 bases at J; junction bases unmatched: 11. Per the germline V gene, CDR1 is LGHNA and CDR2 is YNFKEQ.

This chain uses TRBV6-5 with TRBJ2-2; 7 bases are a match to TRBD1. The CDR3 extends over 15 amino acids. Germline CDR1 MNHEY, CDR2 SVGAGI. After removal of 6 bases from V and 0 bases from J, the junction contained 4 bases not matched to a gene. This CDR3 reads CASSPGTANTGELFF. DNA of the CDR3: TGTGCCAGCAGCCCCGGGACAGCGAACACCGGGGAGCTGTTTTTT.

The genes are TRBV11-2 and TRBJ2-7; 10 bases match TRBD1. CDR1 is SGHAT, CDR2 FQNNGV, per germline. Trimming at V came to 1 base and at J to 7 bases, leaving 7 bases not matched to a gene. CDR3 length: 15 amino acids. CDR3 in amino acids: CASSLAGQGFGEQYF. In DNA, the CDR3 is TGTGCCAGCAGCTTAGCGGGACAGGGGTTTGGAGAGCAGTACTTC.

A single count supports this clone. This rearrangement joins TRBV19 to TRBJ2-7; D is undetermined. Germline V gene sequence: CDR1 LNHDA, CDR2 SQIVND (reference sequence). The CDR3 contains 14 residues. Trimming removed 10 bases at V and 4 bases at J, with 20 bases between. In DNA, the CDR3 is TGTGCCACTTCTTTCGGAGTAGATTATTACGAGCAGTACTTC. This translates into CATSFGVDYYEQYF. The full variable domain, rest sourced from reference TRBV19 and TRBJ2-7, is DGGITQSPKYLFRKEGQNVTLSCEQNLNHDAMYWYRQDPGQGLRLIYYSQIVNDFQKGDIAEGYSVSREKKESFPLTVTSAQKNPTAFYLCATSFGVDYYEQYFGPGTRLTVT.

J is TRBJ1-1 and V is TRBV18; D is uncertain. CDR1 is KGHSH, CDR2 LQKENI, per germline. The CDR3 spans 15 residues. V was clipped by 3 bases and J by 1 base, with 12 bases between them. CDR3 in amino acids: CASSPSGLWNTEAFF. CDR3 nucleotide sequence: TGTGCCAGCTCACCTTCAGGATTATGGAACACTGAAGCTTTCTTT.

J is TRBJ2-7 and V is TRBV11-2; TRBD1 is a possible D gene (6 bases). Germline CDR1 reads SGHAT; CDR2 reads FQNNGV. The CDR3 consists of 13 residues. The V and J ends lost 4 bases and 3 bases respectively, with 10 bases between them. The chain's CDR3 is CASSWDINYEQYF. The CDR3 DNA follows: TGTGCCAGCAGCTGGGACATAAACTACGAGCAGTACTTC.

The rearrangement links TRBV5-6 to TRBJ2-1; 7 bases agree with TRBD2. Germline V gene lookup returns CDR1 SGHDT and CDR2 YYEEEE. Trimming took 4 bases from V and 7 from J; bases not matched to a gene: 14. This CDR3 is built from 16 residues. The CDR3 region is CASSVAPAGLGNEQFF. Written as DNA, the CDR3 is TGTGCCAGCAGCGTCGCCCCAGCGGGATTGGGTAATGAGCAGTTCTTC.